This TCR beta chain was identified during a study of cytomegalovirus exposure and HLA in healthy donors. J gave up 5 bases and V 6 bases, and 6 bases lay outside the gene matches. CDR3 length: 13 residues. Germline CDR1 is MDHEN and CDR2 is SYDVKM. Of note for this clone: The antigen is unknown.

General study findings and limits: Sequence variants that were highly shared formed a cluster that was likely a sequencing artifact.

Amplification used 60 Vbeta primers and 13 Jbeta primers. Method: immunoSEQ multiplex PCR; TCRdb's copy keeps in-frame clones and lacks some. The table gives approximately 150,000 clones; the top ten clones make up 1.5% to 2% of it. Healthy bone marrow donors made up the donors. The rearrangement uses TRBV28 and TRBJ2-7, with 8 bases identical to TRBD1. Sequencing was performed on PBMCs. This clonotype was sampled from a woman between 50 and 59 years old in good health and CMV-seronegative. The CDR3 region is CASRTGAVDEQYF. CDR3 nucleotides: TGTGCCAGCAGGACAGGGGCGGTGGACGAGCAGTACTTC.